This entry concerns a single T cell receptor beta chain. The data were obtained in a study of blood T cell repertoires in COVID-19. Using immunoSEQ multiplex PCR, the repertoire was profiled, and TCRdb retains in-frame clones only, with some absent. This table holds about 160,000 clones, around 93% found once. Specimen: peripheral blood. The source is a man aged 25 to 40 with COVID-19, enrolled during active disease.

The CDR3 region is CASRPGTGAWSNYGYTF. As DNA, the CDR3 is TGTGCCAGCAGGCCTGGGACAGGGGCCTGGTCTAACTATGGCTACACCTTC. The rearrangement uses TRBV2 and TRBJ1-2; 10 bases map to TRBD1. Germline CDR1 SNHLY, CDR2 FYNNEI. J lost 0 bases, V lost 6 bases, and 10 bases had no gene match. This CDR3 is 17 amino acids long.